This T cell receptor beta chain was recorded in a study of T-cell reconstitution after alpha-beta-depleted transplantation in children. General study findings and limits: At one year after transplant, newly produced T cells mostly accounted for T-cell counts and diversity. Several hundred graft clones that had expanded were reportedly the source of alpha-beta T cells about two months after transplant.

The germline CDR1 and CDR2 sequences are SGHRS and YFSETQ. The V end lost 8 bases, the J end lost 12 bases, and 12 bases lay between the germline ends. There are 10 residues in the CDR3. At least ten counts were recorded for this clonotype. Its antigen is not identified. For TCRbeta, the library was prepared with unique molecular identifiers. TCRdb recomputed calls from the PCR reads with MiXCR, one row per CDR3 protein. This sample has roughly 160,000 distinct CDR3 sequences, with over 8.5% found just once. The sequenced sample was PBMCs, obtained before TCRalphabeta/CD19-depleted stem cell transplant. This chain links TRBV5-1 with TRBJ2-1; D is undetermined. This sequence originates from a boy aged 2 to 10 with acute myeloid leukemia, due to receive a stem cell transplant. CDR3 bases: TGCGCCAGGAACCCGGATCGGCAGTTCTTC. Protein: CARNPDRQFF. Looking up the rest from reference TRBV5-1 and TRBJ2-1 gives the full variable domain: KAGVTQTPRYLIKTRGQQVTLSCSPISGHRSVSWYQQTPGQGLQFLFEYFSETQRNKGNFPGRFSGRQFSNSRSEMNVSTLELGDSALYLCARNPDRQFFGPGTRLTVL.